The text below deals with one T cell receptor (beta chain). The antigen remains undetermined. The V end lost 0 bases, the J end lost 2 bases, and 11 bases lay between the germline ends. The CDR3 runs to 15 residues. Germline V gene sequence: CDR1 SGHTA, CDR2 FQGTGA. TCRdb re-called the 5' RACE reads with MiXCR, one entry per CDR3 protein. The sample holds more than 300,000 distinct CDR3 sequences, about 6.6% seen once. The sample originates from a study of T cells after yellow fever vaccination. Findings and limits, study-wide: Reappearance after the booster was seen for most primary-vaccination clones, at 95% to 98% CD4 and 75% to 90% CD8. Abundant clonotypes from the bulk population could have been carried over as contaminants into FACS-sorted repertoires.

This TCR was recovered from a man younger than 35 who received the YFV17D yellow fever vaccine. Specimen: PBMCs, collected more than 35 days after the first yellow fever vaccination. The chain carries TRBV7-3 and TRBJ2-7, with a weak D call TRBD1 (5 bases). CDR3 DNA sequence: TGTGCCAGCAGCTTAACGCCTGGACAACCCTACGAGCAGTACTTC. It encodes CASSLTPGQPYEQYF.